Below, 13 T cell receptor beta chains from the same sample are listed, as sequenced in a study of OX40 agonist ivuxolimab in advanced cancers. TCRdb's table, derived via immunoSEQ multiplex PCR, lists solely in-frame clones and lacks some. The sample includes approximately 84,000 clones, about 92% of them seen just once. The specimen comprised CD4+ or CD8+ T cells sorted from blood, sampled in a trial of the OX40 agonist ivuxolimab. These receptors were collected from an adult with an advanced solid tumor such as melanoma, head and neck, liver or kidney cancer.

This chain links TRBV19 with TRBJ2-7; 8 bases align to TRBD2. Germline V lookup: CDR1 LNHDA, CDR2 SQIVND (reference sequence). V lost 5 bases to trimming and J lost 4 bases; unmatched junction nucleotides: 13. This CDR3 comprises 16 residues. The chain's CDR3 is CASSPRPGLVPYEQYF. The CDR3 coding sequence is TGTGCCAGTAGTCCCCGACCGGGACTAGTGCCTTACGAGCAGTACTTC.

The CDR3 sequence: CASRQGAGNEQFF. CDR3 bases: TGCGCCAGCAGACAGGGGGCTGGGAATGAGCAGTTCTTC. J is TRBJ2-1 and V is TRBV5-1; TRBD1 aligns across 9 bases. CDR3 length equals 13 residues. The germline gives CDR1 SGHRS, CDR2 YFSETQ. The ends lost 5 bases at V and 7 bases at J; junction bases unmatched: 4.

The chain employs TRBV20-1 and TRBJ1-1, with no clear D. The V end was cut by 1 base, the J end by 5 bases, with 5 bases between. This CDR3 contains 11 residues. CDR1 is DFQATT and CDR2 is SNEGSKA in the germline V gene (reference sequence). CDR3 sequence: CSARAVTEAFF. The CDR3 DNA follows: TGCAGTGCTAGAGCCGTGACTGAAGCTTTCTTT.

CDR3 sequence (DNA): TGTGCCAGCAGCGAGGGACAGAATAATCAGCCCCAGCATTTT. As protein: CASSEGQNNQPQHF. The chain couples TRBV5-4 to TRBJ1-5; 7 bases line up with TRBD1. The length of the CDR3 is 14 residues. Germline trimming cut 4 bases from V and 4 bases from J; bases unmatched to any gene: 5. The germline V gene encodes CDR1 SGHNT and CDR2 YYREEE (reference sequence).

V gene TRBV18 combines with J gene TRBJ1-2, with a possible D match to TRBD1 (6 bases). Germline values: CDR1 KGHSH, CDR2 LQKENI. The CDR3 is made up of 14 amino acids. V lost 4 bases and J lost 6, with 15 bases in between. The CDR3 spells CASSLGGGSNGYTF. The CDR3, as DNA: TGTGCCAGCTCACTTGGGGGCGGCTCGAATGGCTACACCTTC.

V is TRBV10-2 and J is TRBJ2-7; a weak D match, TRBD1 (5 bases). The CDR3 consists of 14 residues. V dropped 7 bases and J dropped 0 bases, with 13 bases sitting between them. Germline V gene lookup returns CDR1 WSHSY and CDR2 SAAADI. The CDR3 spells CASKTGRSSYEQYF. DNA for the CDR3: TGCGCCAGCAAAACAGGTCGTAGCTCCTACGAGCAGTACTTC.

This rearrangement joins TRBV20-1 to TRBJ1-1, with D perhaps matching TRBD1 (6 bases). The V end lost 3 bases, the J end lost 7 bases, and 9 bases lay between the germline ends. This CDR3 has 11 amino acids. From germline, CDR1 is DFQATT and CDR2 SNEGSKA (reference sequence). CDR3 sequence: CSARYRDEAFF. CDR3 nucleotides: TGCAGTGCTAGGTACAGGGATGAAGCTTTCTTT.

The rearrangement links TRBV10-3 to TRBJ2-1; a weak D match, TRBD2 (6 bases). Trimming left V 11 bases short and J 4 bases short, with 18 bases between. This CDR3 has 14 amino acids. The germline CDR1 and CDR2 sequences are ENHRY and SYGVKD. CDR3 protein: CAAGGGEGYNEQFF. The DNA of the CDR3 is TGTGCCGCCGGGGGAGGAGAGGGGTACAATGAGCAGTTCTTC.

The rearrangement uses TRBV5-4 and TRBJ2-7; the D is unclear. Trimming took 4 bases from V and 1 from J, leaving 18 bases between them. CDR3 length: 16 amino acids. Germline CDR1 is SGHNT and CDR2 is YYREEE (reference sequence). CDR3: CASSLSTWGRSYEQYF. The CDR3 DNA reads TGTGCCAGCAGCCTCTCGACCTGGGGTCGGTCCTACGAGCAGTACTTC.

The CDR3 region has the DNA TGTGCCAGCAGCGTTGCGGGACTAGCCAATGAGCAGTTCTTC. Encoded protein: CASSVAGLANEQFF. J is TRBJ2-1 and V is TRBV9, with 9 bases matching TRBD2. The CDR3 extends over 14 amino acids. Trimming at V came to 2 bases and at J to 6 bases, leaving 3 bases not matched to a gene. CDR1 SGDLS and CDR2 YYNGEE come from the germline V gene.

The chain combines TRBV28 with TRBJ1-5, with TRBD1 matching 7 bases. The CDR3 extends over 14 amino acids. The V gene's germline CDR1 is MDHEN and CDR2 SYDVKM. Trimming removed 5 bases from V and 2 bases from J; junction bases left unmatched: 3. The CDR3 sequence is CASSGDRGNQPQHF. The CDR3 DNA reads as TGTGCCAGCAGTGGTGACAGGGGCAATCAGCCCCAGCATTTT.

The chain has TRBV25-1 and TRBJ2-1; TRBD2 matches at 11 bases. Looked up from germline, CDR1 is MGHDK and CDR2 is SYGVNS. Trimming took 6 bases from V and 3 from J; bases not matched to a gene: 4. This CDR3 is 15 amino acids long. CDR3 sequence: CASRVLAGDYNEQFF. CDR3 coding DNA: TGTGCCAGCAGGGTACTAGCGGGAGACTACAATGAGCAGTTCTTC.

This chain connects TRBV15 to TRBJ2-1; 7 bases agree with TRBD2. Germline V lookup: CDR1 LNHNV, CDR2 YYDKDF (reference sequence). This CDR3 region has 18 residues. Germline trimming cut 1 base from V and 2 bases from J; bases unmatched to any gene: 11. The CDR3 here is CATSRVGRVAGPYNEQFF. CDR3 coding DNA: TGTGCCACCAGCAGAGTGGGGAGGGTTGCGGGGCCCTACAATGAGCAGTTCTTC.